The 21 T cell receptor beta chains given below trace back to one sample, sequenced in a study of T cell changes during pregnancy in multiple sclerosis. Sequenced by immunoSEQ multiplex PCR; TCRdb stores in-frame clones only, minus some. The sample yields roughly 35,000 clones, approximately 87% seen once. The sample in question was CD8+ T cells from peripheral blood mononuclear cells, obtained after pregnancy. The receptors come from a female donor with multiple sclerosis, enrolled in a pregnancy study.

This clone was observed a single time. The chain joins TRBV7-3 to TRBJ1-1, with 7 bases identical to TRBD1. V was clipped by 1 base and J by 4 bases; unmatched bases: 6. This CDR3 spans 15 amino acids. Germline-derived CDR1 and CDR2 are SGHTA and FQGTGA. The CDR3 nucleotides read TGTGCCAGCAGCTTAAGCGGGACAGTGACCACTGAAGCTTTCTTT. Translating gives CASSLSGTVTTEAFF.

The chain joins TRBV15 to TRBJ1-1; 10 bases are a match to TRBD1. Losses at the gene ends were 6 bases for V and 4 bases for J; bases not matched to a gene: 8. CDR1 is LNHNV and CDR2 is YYDKDF in the germline V gene (reference sequence). This CDR3 comprises 15 residues. In nucleotides, the CDR3 is TGTGCCACCAGAATGATTAGGACAGGGGGCACTGAAGCTTTCTTT. Encoded protein: CATRMIRTGGTEAFF.

J is TRBJ2-7 and V is TRBV9, with D possibly TRBD1 on 7 matching bases. The V gene's germline CDR1 is SGDLS and CDR2 YYNGEE. The CDR3 spans 15 residues. V was pared by 1 base and J by 3 bases, with 14 bases between. The CDR3 coding sequence is TGTGCCAGCAGCGTACAGGGGGGCCCTAACTACGAGCAGTACTTC. The encoded protein is CASSVQGGPNYEQYF.

This chain connects TRBV13 to TRBJ1-1, with D perhaps matching TRBD1 (6 bases). The germline V gene encodes CDR1 PRHDT and CDR2 FYEKMQ (reference sequence). V was shortened by 1 base and J by 1 base, with 13 bases between the two germline ends. The CDR3 has 16 residues. The CDR3 DNA follows: TGTGCCAGCAGCTTAGATGGGGGCCAGGGGAACACTGAAGCTTTCTTT. The encoded protein is CASSLDGGQGNTEAFF.

V and J are TRBV11-2 and TRBJ1-2; TRBD1 matches at 9 bases. Germline V gene data show CDR1 as SGHAT and CDR2 as FQNNGV. This CDR3 is 15 amino acids long. V shed 3 bases, J shed 6 bases, and the junction held 8 bases outside the gene matches. CDR3 region: CASSFPGTGLNGYTF. CDR3 DNA: TGTGCCAGCAGCTTCCCCGGGACAGGGCTAAATGGCTACACCTTC.

The chain joins TRBV30 to TRBJ1-2; TRBD1 aligns across 7 bases. CDR1 is GTSNPN, CDR2 SVGIG, per germline (reference sequence). V shed 8 bases, J shed 8 bases, and the junction held 11 bases outside the gene matches. The CDR3 totals 12 residues. The CDR3 DNA sequence: TGTGCCGGTTGGACAGGTGGCGGAGGCTACACCTTC. The encoded protein is CAGWTGGGGYTF.

This clone was seen only a few times. The genes are TRBV9 and TRBJ1-1; D unresolved. Trimming took off 4 bases at V and 0 bases at J, with 4 bases between the two ends. CDR1 is SGDLS, CDR2 YYNGEE, per germline. The CDR3 extends over 12 amino acids. The CDR3 coding sequence is TGTGCCAGCAGCCCTGTGAACACTGAAGCTTTCTTT. Translated, it gives CASSPVNTEAFF.

V is TRBV13 and J is TRBJ1-2; possible D gene TRBD1, 5 bases. Deletions cut 5 bases from V and 4 bases from J, with 17 bases between. CDR1 is PRHDT, CDR2 FYEKMQ, per germline (reference sequence). CDR3 length equals 15 residues. The CDR3: CASSPGLLGGYGYTF. The DNA of the CDR3 is TGTGCCAGCAGCCCCGGACTCCTGGGGGGCTATGGCTACACCTTC.

The chain recombines TRBV4-3 with TRBJ1-1, with D perhaps TRBD1 (5 bases). CDR3 length equals 15 residues. V was trimmed by 1 base and J by 5 bases, leaving 14 bases between them. CDR1 is LGHNA, CDR2 YSLEER, per germline. CDR3 nucleotides: TGCGCCAGCAGCCAAGGGGCAGGGATAGTGACTGAAGCTTTCTTT. Amino acid sequence: CASSQGAGIVTEAFF.

The chain has TRBV9 and TRBJ2-7; D unclear. The CDR3 contains 15 residues. The germline CDR1 and CDR2 sequences are SGDLS and YYNGEE. V lost 3 bases and J 3 bases, leaving 16 bases between the germline ends. CDR3 DNA: TGTGCCAGCAGCGCCTCCTTTTTAGTTGACTACGAGCAGTACTTC. Translated, it gives CASSASFLVDYEQYF. Complete variable domain (other parts from reference TRBV9 and TRBJ2-7): DSGVTQTPKHLITATGQRVTLRCSPRSGDLSVYWYQQSLDQGLQFLIQYYNGEERAKGNILERFSAQQFPDLHSELNLSSLELGDSALYFCASSASFLVDYEQYFGPGTRLTVT.

V gene TRBV9 combines with J gene TRBJ2-3, with TRBD1 matching over 8 bases. Trimming cost V 2 bases and J 2 bases; bases outside gene matches: 10. Germline V gives CDR1 SGDLS, CDR2 YYNGEE. This CDR3 region has 17 residues. The chain's CDR3 is CASSVPTGQGITDTQYF. CDR3 bases: TGTGCCAGCAGCGTTCCCACCGGACAGGGTATCACAGATACGCAGTATTTT. The full variable domain, with the rest looked up from reference TRBV9 and TRBJ2-3, is DSGVTQTPKHLITATGQRVTLRCSPRSGDLSVYWYQQSLDQGLQFLIQYYNGEERAKGNILERFSAQQFPDLHSELNLSSLELGDSALYFCASSVPTGQGITDTQYFGPGTRLTVL.

The sample holds many counts of this clone. The chain combines TRBV19 with TRBJ2-1; D might be TRBD2 (5 bases). The germline V gene has CDR1 LNHDA and CDR2 SQIVND (reference sequence). This CDR3 comprises 15 residues. Trimming pared 3 bases from V and 3 bases from J, leaving 12 bases between. This CDR3 is CASSIPPGDYNEQFF. CDR3 nucleotides: TGTGCCAGTAGTATTCCACCCGGGGACTACAATGAGCAGTTCTTC.

In this sample, this clone turned up once. The chain is built from TRBV7-8 and TRBJ1-1; D is perhaps TRBD1 (5 bases). Trimming stripped 8 bases from V and 7 bases from J, with 11 bases between. CDR1 is SGHVS and CDR2 is FQNEAQ in the germline V gene. The CDR3 runs 11 residues. Here the CDR3 reads CASAGPGEAFF. The CDR3 bases are TGTGCCAGCGCGGGGCCCGGTGAAGCTTTCTTT. The variable domain in full, with the rest retrieved from reference TRBV7-8 and TRBJ1-1, is GAGVSQSPRYKVAKRGQDVALRCDPISGHVSLFWYQQALGQGPEFLTYFQNEAQLDKSGLPSDRFFAERPEGSVSTLKIQRTQQEDSAVYLCASAGPGEAFFGQGTRLTVV.

The rearrangement uses TRBV6-5 and TRBJ1-6; 8 bases match TRBD1. This CDR3 is 15 amino acids long. Germline CDR1 is MNHEY and CDR2 is SVGAGI. With 6 bases clipped from V and 7 bases from J, the junction kept 8 bases outside the gene matches. CDR3 loop: CASSPTGESNSPLHF. DNA for the CDR3: TGTGCCAGCAGCCCGACAGGGGAATCGAATTCACCCCTCCACTTT.

This chain links TRBV5-1 with TRBJ1-2, with TRBD1 matching 11 bases. Unmatched junction bases numbered 10, after V lost 7 bases and J lost 5 bases. Germline lookup yields CDR1 SGHRS and CDR2 YFSETQ. The length of the CDR3 is 15 residues. The CDR3 region is CASRVGQGAEYGYTF. CDR3 DNA sequence: TGCGCCAGCCGCGTAGGACAGGGGGCCGAATATGGCTACACCTTC.

The chain links TRBV9 to TRBJ1-1; D not resolved. Looked up from germline, CDR1 is SGDLS and CDR2 is YYNGEE. The CDR3 extends over 14 amino acids. Trimming cost V 2 bases and J 3 bases, with 11 bases left between them. The CDR3 region has the DNA TGTGCCAGCAGCGTCGGCGACTCTGACACTGAAGCTTTCTTT. Encoded protein: CASSVGDSDTEAFF.

The rearrangement uses TRBV30 and TRBJ1-1; D gene uncertain. This CDR3 has 13 residues. Deletions cut 1 base from V and 0 bases from J, with 6 bases between. Germline V gives CDR1 GTSNPN, CDR2 SVGIG (reference sequence). CDR3 nucleotides: TGTGCCTGGAGTGCCACAGTGAACACTGAAGCTTTCTTT. This encodes CAWSATVNTEAFF.

V usage is TRBV10-3 and J usage is TRBJ1-1, with 8 bases aligning to TRBD1. Germline V gives CDR1 ENHRY, CDR2 SYGVKD. With 2 bases clipped from V and 13 bases from J, the junction kept 6 bases outside the gene matches. The CDR3 length is 12 residues. The CDR3 protein is CAISEGQGFFFF. CDR3 nucleotides: TGTGCCATCAGTGAGGGACAGGGCTTCTTTTTCTTT.

The V call is TRBV6-5, the J call TRBJ1-2; tentatively, D is TRBD1 (5 bases). Trimming left V 0 bases short and J 6 bases short, with 17 bases between. Germline CDR1 reads MNHEY; CDR2 reads SVGAGI. The CDR3 runs 16 residues. In DNA form, the CDR3 reads TGTGCCAGCAGTTACTCGAATTTACGGCAGGGTGATGGCTACACCTTC. This codes for CASSYSNLRQGDGYTF.

The chain recombines TRBV5-6 with TRBJ1-3, with TRBD1 matching 8 bases. The CDR3 has 17 amino acids. Germline CDR1 reads SGHDT; CDR2 reads YYEEEE. V lost 2 bases, J lost 0 bases, and 7 bases stayed unmatched. CDR3 nucleotide sequence: TGTGCCAGCAGCTTCGGGACAGGATTTTTCTCTGGAAACACCATATATTTT. This sequence encodes CASSFGTGFFSGNTIYF.

This chain uses TRBV6-5 with TRBJ1-1; D remains unclear. The CDR3 runs to 15 residues. V was cut by 4 bases and J by 1 base, with 13 bases left in between. Per the germline V gene, CDR1 is MNHEY and CDR2 is SVGAGI. The DNA for the CDR3 is TGTGCCAGCAGTTGGGTAGCTCCCGGGAACACTGAAGCTTTCTTT. This codes for CASSWVAPGNTEAFF.